The rows below give T cell receptor beta chains drawn from one sample of a study of control samples from healthy donors and cancer patients. Here immunoSEQ multiplex PCR was the method, and the copy in TCRdb shows in-frame clones only, minus some. The profile shows approximately 100,000 clones, roughly 90% of them singletons. The sequenced sample was blood. These receptors all come from a man aged 25-45 years in good health. Both conserved end residues are part of each CDR3. D genes are given only for firm matches. Clone size is given for some rows only: seen once, a few or many times, or a class if the clone is expanded.

v_call: TRBV6-4
j_call: TRBJ2-5
cdr3_length: 15
d_call: -
clone_size: few
cdr3_aa: CASSAVAGDQETQYF
cdr3_nt: TGTGCCAGCAGCGCCGTGGCAGGGGATCAAGAGACCCAGTACTTC

v_call: TRBV27
j_call: TRBJ1-6
cdr3_length: 14
d_call: -
clone_size: -
cdr3_aa: CASSLERRHSPLHF
cdr3_nt: TGTGCCAGCAGTTTAGAGAGACGGCATTCACCCCTCCACTTT

v_call: TRBV6-5
j_call: TRBJ1-1
cdr3_length: 15
d_call: TRBD1
clone_size: once
cdr3_aa: CASRNPGGAVTEAFF
cdr3_nt: TGTGCCAGCAGAAACCCAGGGGGCGCGGTCACTGAAGCTTTCTTT

v_call: TRBV5-8
j_call: TRBJ1-6
cdr3_length: 16
d_call: -
clone_size: -
cdr3_aa: CASSLWWTNVNSPLHF
cdr3_nt: TGTGCCAGCAGCTTGTGGTGGACAAACGTTAATTCACCCCTCCACTTT

v_call: TRBV27
j_call: TRBJ2-1
cdr3_length: 14
d_call: TRBD1
clone_size: -
cdr3_aa: CASRRTGVNNEQFF
cdr3_nt: TGTGCCAGCAGGCGGACAGGGGTGAACAATGAGCAGTTCTTC

v_call: TRBV15
j_call: TRBJ2-1
cdr3_length: 16
d_call: TRBD1
clone_size: -
cdr3_aa: CATSRVTGGSYNEQFF
cdr3_nt: TGTGCCACCAGCAGAGTCACAGGGGGCTCCTACAATGAGCAGTTCTTC

v_call: TRBV5-1
j_call: TRBJ1-2
cdr3_length: 15
d_call: -
clone_size: -
cdr3_aa: CASSPLVEGWVSYTF
cdr3_nt: TGCGCCAGCAGCCCCCTCGTGGAGGGCTGGGTTAGCTACACCTTC

v_call: TRBV9
j_call: TRBJ1-2
cdr3_length: 15
d_call: -
clone_size: -
cdr3_aa: CASSVDRAAFYGYTF
cdr3_nt: TGTGCCAGCAGCGTAGATCGGGCAGCCTTCTATGGCTACACCTTC

v_call: TRBV5-1
j_call: TRBJ1-1
cdr3_length: 13
d_call: TRBD1
clone_size: -
cdr3_aa: CASSLEGQGEAFF
cdr3_nt: TGCGCCAGCAGCTTGGAGGGACAGGGAGAAGCTTTCTTT

v_call: TRBV5-4
j_call: TRBJ2-3
cdr3_length: 16
d_call: TRBD2
clone_size: -
cdr3_aa: CASSYGLAGGPDTQYF
cdr3_nt: TGTGCCAGCAGCTATGGACTAGCGGGGGGGCCGGATACGCAGTATTTT

v_call: TRBV2
j_call: TRBJ2-1
cdr3_length: 12
d_call: -
clone_size: -
cdr3_aa: CASSVEGYEQFF
cdr3_nt: TGTGCCAGCAGTGTCGAAGGTTATGAGCAGTTCTTC

v_call: TRBV28
j_call: TRBJ1-1
cdr3_length: 15
d_call: -
clone_size: -
cdr3_aa: CASSVGTKGNTEAFF
cdr3_nt: TGTGCCAGCAGTGTAGGGACGAAGGGGAACACTGAAGCTTTCTTT

v_call: TRBV4-3
j_call: TRBJ1-1
cdr3_length: 17
d_call: -
clone_size: -
cdr3_aa: CASSQVFPRDLNTEAFF
cdr3_nt: TGCGCCAGCAGCCAAGTATTCCCCCGGGACCTAAACACTGAAGCTTTCTTT

v_call: TRBV7-2
j_call: TRBJ1-1
cdr3_length: 14
d_call: -
clone_size: -
cdr3_aa: CASSFSHQNTEAFF
cdr3_nt: TGTGCCAGCAGCTTCAGCCATCAGAACACTGAAGCTTTCTTT

v_call: TRBV3-1/TRBV3-2
j_call: TRBJ2-5
cdr3_length: 18
d_call: TRBD2
clone_size: -
cdr3_aa: CASSLETSGRNVVETQYF
cdr3_nt: TGTGCCAGCAGTCTAGAGACTAGCGGGAGGAACGTGGTGGAGACCCAGTACTTC

v_call: TRBV6-5
j_call: TRBJ1-5
cdr3_length: 14
d_call: -
clone_size: -
cdr3_aa: CASRLVSPNQPQHF
cdr3_nt: TGTGCCAGCAGGCTGGTCTCGCCTAATCAGCCCCAGCATTTT

v_call: TRBV9
j_call: TRBJ2-1
cdr3_length: 14
d_call: -
clone_size: -
cdr3_aa: CASSAEGEGREQFF
cdr3_nt: TGTGCCAGCAGCGCAGAGGGGGAGGGGAGAGAGCAGTTCTTC

v_call: TRBV6-5
j_call: TRBJ2-7
cdr3_length: 15
d_call: TRBD2
clone_size: -
cdr3_aa: CASSYAASGVYEQYF
cdr3_nt: TGTGCCAGCAGTTACGCGGCTAGCGGGGTCTACGAGCAGTACTTC

v_call: TRBV28
j_call: TRBJ1-6
cdr3_length: 16
d_call: -
clone_size: -
cdr3_aa: CASSLWGGAINSPLHF
cdr3_nt: TGTGCCAGCAGTTTATGGGGAGGGGCCATTAATTCACCCCTCCACTTT

v_call: TRBV2
j_call: TRBJ1-2
cdr3_length: 12
d_call: -
clone_size: -
cdr3_aa: CASSGDTYGYTF
cdr3_nt: TGTGCCAGCAGTGGAGACACCTATGGCTACACCTTC

v_call: TRBV19
j_call: TRBJ1-2
cdr3_length: 12
d_call: -
clone_size: -
cdr3_aa: CASSDRFNGYTF
cdr3_nt: TGTGCCAGTAGTGACAGGTTCAATGGCTACACCTTC

v_call: TRBV5-3
j_call: TRBJ1-5
cdr3_length: 12
d_call: -
clone_size: -
cdr3_aa: CARSLFSAPQHF
cdr3_nt: TGTGCCAGAAGCTTGTTCTCAGCGCCCCAGCATTTT

v_call: TRBV11-2
j_call: TRBJ2-2
cdr3_length: 15
d_call: TRBD1
clone_size: -
cdr3_aa: CASSFQGAPTGELFF
cdr3_nt: TGTGCCAGCAGCTTTCAGGGGGCGCCCACCGGGGAGCTGTTTTTT

v_call: TRBV5-1
j_call: TRBJ2-3
cdr3_length: 16
d_call: TRBD2
clone_size: -
cdr3_aa: CASSPPAGGSTDTQYF
cdr3_nt: TGCGCCAGCAGCCCTCCCGCGGGGGGATCCACAGATACGCAGTATTTT

v_call: TRBV28
j_call: TRBJ2-7
cdr3_length: 14
d_call: -
clone_size: -
cdr3_aa: CASSLWDKSYEQYF
cdr3_nt: TGTGCCAGCAGTTTATGGGACAAGTCCTACGAGCAGTACTTC

v_call: TRBV9
j_call: TRBJ1-2
cdr3_length: 15
d_call: -
clone_size: -
cdr3_aa: CASSVDPGGNIGYTF
cdr3_nt: TGTGCCAGCAGCGTAGATCCGGGAGGGAATATTGGCTACACCTTC

v_call: TRBV6-2/TRBV6-3
j_call: TRBJ1-2
cdr3_length: 14
d_call: -
clone_size: -
cdr3_aa: CASSLKTIGYGYTF
cdr3_nt: TGTGCCAGCAGTTTGAAAACAATCGGCTATGGCTACACCTTC

v_call: TRBV24-1
j_call: TRBJ2-6
cdr3_length: 16
d_call: -
clone_size: -
cdr3_aa: CATSANRVAGANVLTF
cdr3_nt: TGTGCCACCAGTGCGAACAGGGTAGCTGGGGCCAACGTCCTGACTTTC

v_call: TRBV7-2
j_call: TRBJ2-7
cdr3_length: 15
d_call: TRBD2
clone_size: -
cdr3_aa: CASSSGLAYSYEQYF
cdr3_nt: TGTGCCAGCAGCTCCGGACTAGCGTACTCCTACGAGCAGTACTTC

v_call: TRBV2
j_call: TRBJ2-5
cdr3_length: 17
d_call: -
clone_size: -
cdr3_aa: CASSEVEGTSPGETQYF
cdr3_nt: TGTGCCAGCAGTGAAGTCGAGGGAACCTCCCCAGGAGAGACCCAGTACTTC

v_call: TRBV6-5
j_call: TRBJ1-5
cdr3_length: 14
d_call: -
clone_size: -
cdr3_aa: CASSYSGAHQPQHF
cdr3_nt: TGTGCCAGCAGTTACTCGGGGGCGCATCAGCCCCAGCATTTT

v_call: TRBV10-1
j_call: TRBJ2-1
cdr3_length: 16
d_call: TRBD2
clone_size: once
cdr3_aa: CASSQTTSGSSDEQFF
cdr3_nt: TGCGCCAGCAGTCAGACCACTAGCGGGAGCTCCGATGAGCAGTTCTTC

v_call: TRBV4-2
j_call: TRBJ2-7
cdr3_length: 16
d_call: -
clone_size: -
cdr3_aa: CASSQEGNRFGYEQYF
cdr3_nt: TGTGCCAGCAGCCAAGAAGGAAACCGCTTCGGCTACGAGCAGTACTTC

v_call: TRBV7-9
j_call: TRBJ1-1
cdr3_length: 16
d_call: TRBD1
clone_size: -
cdr3_aa: CASSLTRQGMNTEAFF
cdr3_nt: TGTGCCAGCAGCTTAACCCGACAGGGGATGAACACTGAAGCTTTCTTT

v_call: TRBV5-1
j_call: TRBJ2-7
cdr3_length: 15
d_call: -
clone_size: once
cdr3_aa: CASSFNSGASYEQYF
cdr3_nt: TGCGCCAGCAGCTTCAATTCAGGGGCCAGCTACGAGCAGTACTTC

v_call: TRBV11-1
j_call: TRBJ1-1
cdr3_length: 12
d_call: -
clone_size: -
cdr3_aa: CASSLNRATAFF
cdr3_nt: TGTGCCAGCAGCCTAAACAGGGCTACAGCTTTCTTT

v_call: TRBV6-5
j_call: TRBJ2-4
cdr3_length: 15
d_call: TRBD1
clone_size: -
cdr3_aa: CASSYSGDRDNIQYF
cdr3_nt: TGTGCCAGCAGTTACTCTGGGGACAGGGACAACATTCAGTACTTC

v_call: TRBV12-3/TRBV12-4
j_call: TRBJ2-1
cdr3_length: 12
d_call: -
clone_size: -
cdr3_aa: CASSLPYNEQFF
cdr3_nt: TGTGCCAGCAGTTTGCCCTACAATGAGCAGTTCTTC

v_call: TRBV29-1
j_call: TRBJ1-3
cdr3_length: 12
d_call: -
clone_size: -
cdr3_aa: CSVAQGGNTIYF
cdr3_nt: TGCAGCGTTGCACAGGGAGGAAACACCATATATTTT

v_call: TRBV28
j_call: TRBJ2-7
cdr3_length: 15
d_call: TRBD2
clone_size: -
cdr3_aa: CASSLRLAGAYEQYF
cdr3_nt: TGTGCCAGCAGTCTAAGACTAGCGGGAGCGTACGAGCAGTACTTC